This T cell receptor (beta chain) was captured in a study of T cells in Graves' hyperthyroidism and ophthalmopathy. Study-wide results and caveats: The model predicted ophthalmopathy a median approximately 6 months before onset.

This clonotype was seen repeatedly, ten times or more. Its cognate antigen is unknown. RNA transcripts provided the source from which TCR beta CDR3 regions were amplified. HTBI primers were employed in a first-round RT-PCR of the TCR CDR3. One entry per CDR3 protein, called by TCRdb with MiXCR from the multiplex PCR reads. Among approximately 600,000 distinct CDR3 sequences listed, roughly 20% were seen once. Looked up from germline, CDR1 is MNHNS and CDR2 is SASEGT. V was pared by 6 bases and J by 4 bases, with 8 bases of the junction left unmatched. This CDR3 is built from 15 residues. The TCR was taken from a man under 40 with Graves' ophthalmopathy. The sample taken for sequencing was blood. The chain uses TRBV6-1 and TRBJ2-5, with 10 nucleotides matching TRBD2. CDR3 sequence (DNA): TGTGCCAGCAGCTTCGGACTAGCGGAATTAGAGACCCAGTACTTC. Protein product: CASSFGLAELETQYF.